This T cell receptor beta chain was identified in a study of cytomegalovirus exposure and HLA in healthy donors. CDR3 length: 15 residues. The V end was cut by 10 bases, the J end by 0 bases, with 13 bases between. Germline V CDR1 and CDR2: WNHNN, SYGVQD (reference sequence). The primer mix had 60 Vbeta and 13 Jbeta primers. Produced via immunoSEQ multiplex PCR; TCRdb's table is partial and in-frame only. The data hold about 100,000 clones, with about 77% observed a single time. Sequencing was carried out using PBMCs. This chain joins TRBV10-1 and TRBJ1-6; D not certain. This clonotype was obtained from a woman in her 50s in good health and CMV-seropositive. Here the CDR3 DNA reads TGCGCCACCAGACTACCGGACTCCTATAATTCACCCCTCCACTTT. It encodes CATRLPDSYNSPLHF.